This entry lists 8 T cell receptor beta chains sequenced from one sample in a study of identifying expanded T cells in peripheral blood. The repertoire was sequenced with immunoSEQ multiplex PCR; TCRdb's copy has only in-frame clones and lacks some. The sample contains about 63,000 clones, around four fifths of which appear only once. Input material: blood. The receptor source for this set is a person aged 18 to 69 in good health.

The chain is built from TRBV5-4 and TRBJ2-3; unclear D gene. This CDR3 spans 16 amino acids. Germline V gives CDR1 SGHNT, CDR2 YYREEE (reference sequence). V was clipped by 1 base and J by 2 bases, with 14 bases between them. This CDR3 reads CASSLSGSSTTDTQYF. For the CDR3, the DNA is TGTGCCAGCAGCTTGTCGGGTAGCTCCACCACAGATACGCAGTATTTT.

There are a few counts of this clone. The chain has TRBV5-1 and TRBJ1-1; D gene unclear. The CDR3 covers 14 residues. The V gene's germline CDR1 is SGHRS and CDR2 YFSETQ. Trimming left V 1 base short and J 0 bases short, with 7 bases between. CDR3 loop: CASSLSGLNTEAFF. The CDR3 DNA follows: TGCGCCAGCAGCTTGAGCGGTTTGAACACTGAAGCTTTCTTT.

This chain's CDR3 is CASSLLVNTEAFF. In DNA, the CDR3 is TGCGCCAGCAGCTTGTTGGTAAACACTGAAGCTTTCTTT. V gene TRBV5-1 combines with J gene TRBJ1-1, with no clear D. Per the germline V gene, CDR1 is SGHRS and CDR2 is YFSETQ. The CDR3 is 13 residues long. V was trimmed by 1 base and J by 2 bases, leaving 6 bases between them.

This clone was picked up many times. This chain connects TRBV7-9 to TRBJ2-3, with 12 bases that match TRBD2. Germline CDR1 reads SEHNR; CDR2 reads FQNEAQ (reference sequence). The CDR3 loop spans 17 amino acids. Trimming took 5 bases from V and 6 from J; bases not matched to a gene: 12. The CDR3 region is CASSPVRLAGGLDTQYF. CDR3 DNA: TGTGCCAGCAGCCCAGTTCGGCTAGCGGGGGGGTTGGATACGCAGTATTTT. Combining the CDR3 with reference TRBV7-9 and TRBJ2-3 gives the whole variable domain DTGVSQNPRHKITKRGQNVTFRCDPISEHNRLYWYRQTLGQGPEFLTYFQNEAQLEKSRLLSDRFSAERPKGSFSTLEIQRTEQGDSAMYLCASSPVRLAGGLDTQYFGPGTRLTVL.

The rearrangement joins TRBV7-2 to TRBJ2-5; 7 nucleotides line up with TRBD2. CDR3 length equals 15 residues. J gave up 9 bases and V 3 bases, and 13 bases lay outside the gene matches. Germline CDR1 reads SGHTA; CDR2 reads FQGNSA. Here the CDR3 reads CASSLGGRAGRAQYF. CDR3 nucleotide sequence: TGTGCCAGCAGCTTGGGAGGGAGGGCCGGTAGGGCCCAGTACTTC.

This clone was counted once. The V call is TRBV5-6, the J call TRBJ2-1; D is unclear. The CDR3 consists of 15 residues. CDR1 is SGHDT and CDR2 is YYEEEE in the germline V gene. V was clipped by 0 bases and J by 0 bases, with 7 bases between them. Here the CDR3 DNA reads TGTGCCAGCAGCTTGGGACACCTCTCCTACAATGAGCAGTTCTTC. As protein: CASSLGHLSYNEQFF.

V usage is TRBV7-9 and J usage is TRBJ2-1; TRBD1 agrees at 8 bases. This CDR3 has 16 amino acids. V shed 5 bases, J shed 0 bases, and the junction held 6 bases outside the gene matches. The germline gives CDR1 SEHNR, CDR2 FQNEAQ (reference sequence). CDR3 amino acids: CASSAIQGVSYNEQFF. CDR3 DNA: TGTGCCAGCAGCGCAATACAGGGGGTCTCCTACAATGAGCAGTTCTTC.

The chain recombines TRBV5-1 with TRBJ2-1; 12 bases map to TRBD2. Trimming removed 0 bases from V and 7 bases from J; junction bases left unmatched: 8. Germline CDR1 and CDR2: SGHRS and YFSETQ. The CDR3 runs 17 residues. CDR3 region: CASSLVSSGGAKNEQFF. The CDR3 DNA sequence: TGCGCCAGCAGCTTGGTGTCTAGCGGGGGGGCTAAGAATGAGCAGTTCTTC.